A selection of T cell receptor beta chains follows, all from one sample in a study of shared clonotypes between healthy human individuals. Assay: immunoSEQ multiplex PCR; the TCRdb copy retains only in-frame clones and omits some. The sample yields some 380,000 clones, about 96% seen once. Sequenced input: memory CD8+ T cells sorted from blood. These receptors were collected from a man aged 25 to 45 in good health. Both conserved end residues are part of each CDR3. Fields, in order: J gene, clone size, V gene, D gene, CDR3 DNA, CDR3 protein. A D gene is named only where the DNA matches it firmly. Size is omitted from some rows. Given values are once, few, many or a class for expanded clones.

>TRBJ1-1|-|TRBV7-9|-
TGTGCCAGCAGCCCGGGGGTCTCTGAAGCTTTCTTT
CASSPGVSEAFF
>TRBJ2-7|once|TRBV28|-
TGTGCCAGCAGTCCCGCTACCGTGGGACAAGACGAGCAGTACTTC
CASSPATVGQDEQYF
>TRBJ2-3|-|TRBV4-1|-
TGCGCCAGCAGCCGAACGACAGTCTATCACAGGGAGGTATTGACAGATCCGCAGTATTTT
CASSRTTVYHREVLTDPQYF
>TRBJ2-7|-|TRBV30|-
TGTGCCTGGTCCCAAGCCCACGAGCAGTACTTC
CAWSQAHEQYF
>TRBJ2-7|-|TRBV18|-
TGTGCCAGCTCACCCAGGGTAGGGTACGAGCAGTACTTC
CASSPRVGYEQYF
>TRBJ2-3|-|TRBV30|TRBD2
TGTGCCTGGAATAGGCTAGCGGTCACAGATACGCAGTATTTT
CAWNRLAVTDTQYF
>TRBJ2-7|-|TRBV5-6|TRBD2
TGTGCCAGCAGAAGGAGTCCAGCGGGAGGGCCCGACGAGCAGTACTTC
CASRRSPAGGPDEQYF
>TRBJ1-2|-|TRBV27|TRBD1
TGTGCCAGCAGTTTACAGGGGACAGGGTTTGGCTACACCTTC
CASSLQGTGFGYTF
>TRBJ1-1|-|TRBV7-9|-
TGTGCCAGCAGCGTTAAGGACCGGAACACTGAAGCTTTCTTT
CASSVKDRNTEAFF
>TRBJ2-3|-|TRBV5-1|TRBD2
TGCGCCAGCAGCCCCCCTGCGGGGGGGGCAGATACGCAGTATTTT
CASSPPAGGADTQYF
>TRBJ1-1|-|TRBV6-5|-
TGTGCCAGCACACAACGGGGCCGGAACACTGAAGCTTTCTTT
CASTQRGRNTEAFF
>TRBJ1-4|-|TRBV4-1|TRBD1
TGCGCCAGCAGCCGAAGGACAGGGGGCCCTGCAACTAATGAAAAACTGTTTTTT
CASSRRTGGPATNEKLFF
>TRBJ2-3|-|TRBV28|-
TGTGCCAGCAATGCGGGGTTGACAGATACGCAGTATTTT
CASNAGLTDTQYF
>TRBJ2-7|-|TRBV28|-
TGTGCCAGCAGTTTAGGGGCGGTATCCTACGAGCAGTACTTC
CASSLGAVSYEQYF